This entry is about one T cell receptor beta chain. Its antigen is unidentified. The source of the sample is a study of beta chain features in type 1 diabetes. Whole-study results and caveats: Shorter TCRB CDR3s, moderately but significantly so, marked every one of the four CD4+ subsets in Type 1 diabetes patients.

CDR3 size: 14 residues. V dropped 4 bases and J dropped 6 bases, with 16 bases sitting between them. Germline lookup yields CDR1 SGHNT and CDR2 YYREEE (reference sequence). All of the isolated RNA was reverse transcribed, so expressed TCRB transcripts were sequenced. TCRdb keeps only in-frame clones here, not all; method: immunoSEQ multiplex PCR. The data contain around 70,000 clones, about 50% of them singletons. Stem cell-like memory, regulatory, central memory and naive CD4+ cells were sorted via CD45RO/CCR7/CD25/CD127/CD95/CD27. The sample comprised central memory CD4+ T cells from blood. The chain employs TRBV5-4 and TRBJ1-2; tentative D call: TRBD1 (6 bases). This receptor was taken from a man aged 25 to 45 with type 1 diabetes. CDR3 in amino acids: CASSRTGMGHGYTF. CDR3 DNA: TGTGCCAGCAGCCGCACAGGGATGGGTCATGGCTACACCTTC.